This T cell receptor (beta chain) originates from a study of cytomegalovirus exposure and HLA in healthy donors. As for this clone: Its specificity is not known.

Trimming removed 2 bases from V and 3 bases from J; junction bases left unmatched: 4. Germline V gene data show CDR1 as SGHRS and CDR2 as YFSETQ. The CDR3 sequence is 15 residues long. Primers: 60 Vbeta forward and 13 Jbeta reverse. TCRdb's table, derived via immunoSEQ multiplex PCR, lists solely in-frame clones and lacks some. This sample has 130,000 or so clones, with 61% found just once. Overall study results and limits: Testing in vitro showed a few CMV-associated chains specific for CMV antigens. Trimming of TCR beta V- and J-genes showed a link, identified in a later analysis, to a missense DCLRE1C variant. Later work found that TCR association rates differed between HLA loci; DRB1 had the most and HLA-C the fewest.

The clonotype originates from a male donor in good health and CMV-seronegative. Sequencing input: PBMCs. This chain connects TRBV5-1 to TRBJ2-2; 7 nucleotides agree with TRBD1. DNA for the CDR3: TGCGCCAGCAGCTTACAGGGGCGAGACACCGGGGAGCTGTTTTTT. Translating it yields CASSLQGRDTGELFF. The full variable domain, with the rest looked up from reference TRBV5-1 and TRBJ2-2, is KAGVTQTPRYLIKTRGQQVTLSCSPISGHRSVSWYQQTPGQGLQFLFEYFSETQRNKGNFPGRFSGRQFSNSRSEMNVSTLELGDSALYLCASSLQGRDTGELFFGEGSRLTVL.